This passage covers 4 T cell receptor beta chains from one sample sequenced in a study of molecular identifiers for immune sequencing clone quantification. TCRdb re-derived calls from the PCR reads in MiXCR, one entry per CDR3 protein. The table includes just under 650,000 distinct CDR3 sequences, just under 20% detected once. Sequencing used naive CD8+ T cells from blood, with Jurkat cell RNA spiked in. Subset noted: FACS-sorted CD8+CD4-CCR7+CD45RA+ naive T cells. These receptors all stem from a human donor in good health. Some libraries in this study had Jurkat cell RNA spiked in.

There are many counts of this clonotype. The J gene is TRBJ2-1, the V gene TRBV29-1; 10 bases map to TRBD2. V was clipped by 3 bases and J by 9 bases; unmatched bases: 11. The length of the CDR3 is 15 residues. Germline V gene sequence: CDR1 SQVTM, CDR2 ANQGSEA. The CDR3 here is CSVDSLAGVLGEQFF. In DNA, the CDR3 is TGCAGCGTTGATTCGCTAGCGGGAGTGTTGGGTGAGCAGTTCTTC.

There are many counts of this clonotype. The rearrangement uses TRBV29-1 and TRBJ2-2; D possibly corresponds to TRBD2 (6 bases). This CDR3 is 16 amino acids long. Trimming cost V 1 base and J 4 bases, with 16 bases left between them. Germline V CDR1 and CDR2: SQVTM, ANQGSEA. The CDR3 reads CSVEGFQEGGTGELFF. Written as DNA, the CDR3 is TGCAGCGTTGAAGGTTTTCAGGAGGGCGGCACCGGGGAGCTGTTTTTT.

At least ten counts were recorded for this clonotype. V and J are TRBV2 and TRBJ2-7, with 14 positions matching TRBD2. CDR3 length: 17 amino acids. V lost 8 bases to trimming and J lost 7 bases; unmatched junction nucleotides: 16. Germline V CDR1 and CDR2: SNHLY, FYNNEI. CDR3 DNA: TGTGCCAGCGGTCGTCCCCCCGGGACTAGCGGGAGTGGAGAGCAGTACTTC. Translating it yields CASGRPPGTSGSGEQYF.

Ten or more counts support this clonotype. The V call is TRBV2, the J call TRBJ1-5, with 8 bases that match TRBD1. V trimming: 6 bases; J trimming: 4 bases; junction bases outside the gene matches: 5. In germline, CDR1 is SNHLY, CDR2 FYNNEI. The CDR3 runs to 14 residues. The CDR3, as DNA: TGTGCCAGCAGGAGACAGGGGCCAAATCAGCCCCAGCATTTT. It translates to CASRRQGPNQPQHF.